A selection of T cell receptor beta chains follows, all from one sample in a study of blood T cells in healthy people across ages. TCRdb analysed the 5' RACE reads with MiXCR anew, one entry per CDR3 protein. The sample contains some 1,800,000 distinct CDR3 sequences, around 42% of which appear only once. Sequenced material: blood. All receptors come from a human donor in good health. CDR3s include the opening cysteine and the closing phenylalanine or tryptophan. The D gene is left open where the match is weak. A row's size may be missing; if present it is once, few, many or a size class.

>NA|13|TRBV20-1|TRBJ1-4|NA
CSALAVANEKLFF
TGCAGTGCCCTGGCGGTGGCTAATGAAAAACTGTTTTTT
>NA|17|TRBV6-1|TRBJ2-2|TRBD1
CASSELGQGQNTGELFF
TGTGCCAGCAGTGAACTTGGACAGGGGCAGAACACCGGGGAGCTGTTTTTT
>NA|12|TRBV20-1|TRBJ2-1|NA
CSAPGTSGEQFF
TGCAGTGCCCCCGGGACATCGGGTGAGCAGTTCTTC
>many|15|TRBV29-1|TRBJ1-2|TRBD1
CSVARGTGGNYGYTF
TGCAGCGTTGCCCGAGGGACAGGTGGTAACTATGGCTACACCTTC
>NA|18|TRBV13|TRBJ2-7|NA
CASSLGLGRQGKGYEQYF
TGTGCCAGCAGCTTAGGCCTTGGTCGTCAGGGTAAAGGCTACGAGCAGTACTTC
>NA|16|TRBV6-4|TRBJ2-5|TRBD1
CASSIRGTGGVDEQYF
TGTGCCAGCAGTATCAGGGGGACAGGGGGCGTGGATGAGCAGTACTTC
>NA|17|TRBV12-3/TRBV12-4|TRBJ1-4|TRBD1
CASSPRTGGASNEKLFF
TGTGCCAGCAGTCCACGGACAGGGGGCGCTTCTAATGAAAAACTGTTTTTT
>NA|17|TRBV7-2|TRBJ2-1|TRBD2
CASSLGRWRGGYNEQFF
TGTGCTAGCAGCTTAGGTCGTTGGCGGGGGGGATACAATGAGCAGTTCTTC
>few|12|TRBV19|TRBJ2-7|NA
CASSITAYEQYF
TGTGCCAGTAGTATAACGGCCTACGAGCAGTACTTC
>NA|13|TRBV20-1|TRBJ2-3|NA
CSALGGPTDTQYF
TGCAGTGCTCTTGGGGGGCCCACAGATACGCAGTATTTT
>few|15|TRBV20-1|TRBJ1-2|TRBD1
CSARDLTAGGYGYTF
TGCAGTGCTAGAGATCTCACGGCAGGGGGATATGGCTACACCTTC
>few|14|TRBV3-1|TRBJ2-3|NA
CASSLSEGTDTQYF
TGTGCCAGCAGCCTTAGCGAGGGCACAGATACGCAGTATTTT
>NA|17|TRBV5-1|TRBJ2-1|TRBD2
CACSLEVSGTLTGGQFF
TGCGCCTGCAGCTTGGAGGTTAGCGGGACACTCACGGGGGGGCAGTTCTTC
>NA|10|TRBV20-1|TRBJ1-1|NA
CSGPPSVAFF
TGCAGTGGCCCGCCTTCTGTAGCTTTCTTT
>NA|15|TRBV5-6|TRBJ2-1|NA
CASRKTASTYNEQFF
TGTGCCAGCAGAAAAACAGCTAGCACCTACAATGAGCAGTTCTTC
>NA|13|TRBV7-2|TRBJ1-2|NA
CASSFTTLYGYTF
TGTGCCAGCAGCTTCACGACACTCTATGGCTACACCTTC
>few|14|TRBV4-2|TRBJ2-4|NA
CASSLSREQDIQYF
TGTGCCAGCAGCTTGAGTCGTGAGCAAGACATTCAGTACTTC
>NA|15|TRBV7-3|TRBJ1-1|NA
CASSLYQVGNTEAFF
TGTGCCAGCAGCTTATATCAGGTGGGGAACACTGAAGCTTTCTTT
>NA|15|TRBV11-2|TRBJ2-7|NA
CASSLSPNGGYEQYF
TGTGCCAGCAGTTTATCCCCAAATGGCGGATACGAGCAGTACTTC
>few|14|TRBV7-9|TRBJ2-7|TRBD1
CASSFNRGRYEQYF
TGTGCCAGCAGCTTTAACAGGGGGCGGTACGAGCAGTACTTC
>few|14|TRBV7-2|TRBJ2-7|NA
CASSLGGMGVEQYF
TGTGCCAGCAGCTTAGGGGGGATGGGAGTCGAGCAGTACTTC
>few|16|TRBV25-1|TRBJ2-6|NA
CASSDPDRSGANVLTF
TGTGCCAGCAGTGACCCTGACAGGTCTGGGGCCAACGTCCTGACTTTC
>few|16|TRBV6-5|TRBJ2-1|NA
CASSYRSGTRRDEQFF
TGTGCCAGCAGTTACCGGTCCGGAACACGGCGGGATGAGCAGTTCTTC
>few|15|TRBV5-1|TRBJ1-5|NA
CASSLGWGLNQPQHF
TGCGCCAGCAGCTTGGGGTGGGGGCTCAATCAGCCCCAGCATTTT
>NA|14|TRBV5-1|TRBJ2-5|NA
CASSLRQRQETQYF
TGCGCCAGCAGCTTGCGACAGCGTCAAGAGACCCAGTACTTC
>few|19|TRBV18|TRBJ1-2|NA
CASSPPWGGRAQHRSGYTF
TGTGCCAGCTCACCACCGTGGGGGGGAAGGGCACAACACCGGAGTGGCTACACCTTC
>NA|14|TRBV7-2|TRBJ2-3|NA
CASSSWTTKDTQYF
TGTGCCAGCAGCTCCTGGACGACTAAGGATACGCAGTATTTT
>NA|17|TRBV12-3/TRBV12-4|TRBJ1-1|TRBD1
CASSLKSRTGSGTEAFF
TGTGCCAGCAGTTTAAAATCCCGGACAGGTAGTGGCACTGAAGCTTTCTTT
>NA|15|TRBV27|TRBJ2-1|NA
CASSLEGGNYNEQFF
TGTGCCAGCAGTTTAGAGGGGGGAAACTACAATGAGCAGTTCTTC
>NA|13|TRBV29-1|TRBJ1-1|NA
CSVYKGWSTEAFF
TGCAGCGTATATAAGGGGTGGAGCACTGAAGCTTTCTTT
>few|13|TRBV5-5|TRBJ2-7|NA
CASSLMGALEQYF
TGTGCCAGCAGCTTGATGGGCGCCCTCGAGCAGTACTTC
>NA|13|TRBV7-3|TRBJ1-1|NA
CASSLSADTEAFF
TGTGCCAGCAGCCTGAGTGCCGACACTGAAGCTTTCTTT
>NA|15|TRBV9|TRBJ2-1|TRBD1
CASSPRPGTGNEQFF
TGCGCCAGCAGCCCGCGTCCCGGGACAGGGAATGAGCAGTTCTTC
>few|14|TRBV7-9|TRBJ2-1|NA
CASSFRGGEYEQFF
TGTGCCAGCAGCTTTAGGGGGGGCGAGTATGAGCAGTTCTTC
>NA|16|TRBV6-7|TRBJ2-1|NA
CASRSDTGGDLYEQFF
TGTGCCAGCAGGTCCGATACAGGGGGGGATCTCTACGAGCAGTTCTTC
>many|13|TRBV9|TRBJ2-3|NA
CASSVSNMDTQYF
TGTGCCAGCAGCGTAAGTAACATGGATACGCAGTATTTT
>NA|14|TRBV2|TRBJ2-1|TRBD2
CASNGGGAFNEQFF
TGTGCCAGCAACGGCGGGGGGGCTTTCAATGAGCAGTTCTTC
>NA|15|TRBV7-2|TRBJ1-2|NA
CASSQRAGGSSGYTF
TGTGCCAGCAGCCAACGGGCTGGGGGTTCGAGTGGCTACACCTTC
>NA|14|TRBV7-2|TRBJ2-1|TRBD2
CASSPRGSHNEQFF
TGTGCCAGCAGCCCCCGCGGGAGTCACAATGAGCAGTTCTTC
>many|13|TRBV7-2|TRBJ2-5|NA
CASSLAQEETQYF
TGTGCCAGCAGCTTAGCGCAGGAAGAGACCCAGTACTTC